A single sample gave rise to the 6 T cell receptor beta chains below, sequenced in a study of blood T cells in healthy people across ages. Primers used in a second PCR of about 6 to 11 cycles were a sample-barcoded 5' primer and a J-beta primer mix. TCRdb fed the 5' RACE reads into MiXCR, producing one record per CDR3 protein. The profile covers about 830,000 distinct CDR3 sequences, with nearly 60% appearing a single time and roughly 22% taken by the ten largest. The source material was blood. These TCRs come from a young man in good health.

CDR3 amino acids: CASSPREDSNEQFF. The CDR3 nucleotides are TGTGCCAGCTCACCCCGAGAAGACTCTAATGAGCAGTTCTTC. The V and J genes are TRBV18 and TRBJ2-1; D is undetermined. This CDR3 has 14 amino acids. Trimming took off 3 bases at V and 7 bases at J, with 13 bases between the two ends. CDR1 and CDR2 (germline): KGHSH, LQKENI.

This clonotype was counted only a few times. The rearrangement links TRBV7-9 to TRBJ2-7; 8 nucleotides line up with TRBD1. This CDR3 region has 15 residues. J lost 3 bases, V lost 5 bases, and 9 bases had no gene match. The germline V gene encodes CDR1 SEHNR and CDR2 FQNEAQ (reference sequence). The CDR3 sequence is CASSATGTGFYEQYF. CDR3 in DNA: TGTGCCAGCAGCGCGACCGGGACAGGTTTCTACGAGCAGTACTTC.

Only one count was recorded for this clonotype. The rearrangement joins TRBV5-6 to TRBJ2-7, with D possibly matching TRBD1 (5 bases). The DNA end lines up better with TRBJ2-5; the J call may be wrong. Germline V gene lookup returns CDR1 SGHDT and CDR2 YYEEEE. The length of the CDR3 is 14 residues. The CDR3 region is CASSLRNRKETQYF. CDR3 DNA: TGTGCCAGCAGCTTGAGAAACAGGAAAGAGACCCAGTACTTC.

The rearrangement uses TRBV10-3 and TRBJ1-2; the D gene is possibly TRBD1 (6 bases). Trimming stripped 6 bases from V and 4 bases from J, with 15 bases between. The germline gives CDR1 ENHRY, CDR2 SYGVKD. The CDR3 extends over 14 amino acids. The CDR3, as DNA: TGTGCCATCAGCCTGGACAGCGATCGCTATGGCTACACCTTC. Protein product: CAISLDSDRYGYTF.

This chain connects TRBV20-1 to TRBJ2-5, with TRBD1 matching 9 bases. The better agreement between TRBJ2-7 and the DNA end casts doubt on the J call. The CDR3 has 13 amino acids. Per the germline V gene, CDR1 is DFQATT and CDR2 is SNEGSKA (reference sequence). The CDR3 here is CSARWTGVDEQYF. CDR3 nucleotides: TGCAGTGCTAGGTGGACAGGGGTCGACGAGCAGTACTTC.

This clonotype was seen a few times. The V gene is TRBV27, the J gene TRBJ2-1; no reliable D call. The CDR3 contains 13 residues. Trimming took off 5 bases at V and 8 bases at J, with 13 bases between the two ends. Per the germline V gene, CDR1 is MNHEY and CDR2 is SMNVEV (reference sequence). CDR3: CASSTPGIHEQFF. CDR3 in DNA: TGTGCCAGCAGTACCCCAGGTATTCATGAGCAGTTCTTC.